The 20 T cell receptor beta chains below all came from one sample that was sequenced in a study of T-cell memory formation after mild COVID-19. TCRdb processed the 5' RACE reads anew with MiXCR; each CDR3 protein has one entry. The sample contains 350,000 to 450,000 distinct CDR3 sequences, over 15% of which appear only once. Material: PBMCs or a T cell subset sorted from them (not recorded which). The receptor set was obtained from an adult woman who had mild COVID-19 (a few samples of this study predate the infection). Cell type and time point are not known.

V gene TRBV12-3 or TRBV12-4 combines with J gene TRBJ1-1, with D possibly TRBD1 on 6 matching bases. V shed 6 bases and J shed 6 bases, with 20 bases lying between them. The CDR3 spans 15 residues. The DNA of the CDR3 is TGTGCCAGCAGGGGCGGGGGCAGCGCAGGGGCTGAAGCTTTCTTT. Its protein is CASRGGGSAGAEAFF.

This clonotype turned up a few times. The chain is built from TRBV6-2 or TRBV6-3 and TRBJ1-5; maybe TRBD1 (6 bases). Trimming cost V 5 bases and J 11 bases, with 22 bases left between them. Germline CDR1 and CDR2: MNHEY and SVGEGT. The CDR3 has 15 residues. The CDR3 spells CASSTPQGSSGAQHF. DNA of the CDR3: TGTGCCAGCAGTACCCCCCAGGGCTCATCAGGGGCCCAGCATTTT.

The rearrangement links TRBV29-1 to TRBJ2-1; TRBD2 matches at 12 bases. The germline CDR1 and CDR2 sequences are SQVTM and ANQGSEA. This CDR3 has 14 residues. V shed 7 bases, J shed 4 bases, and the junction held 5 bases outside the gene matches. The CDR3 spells CSAWLAGGYNEQFF. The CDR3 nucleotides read TGCAGCGCGTGGCTAGCGGGAGGGTACAATGAGCAGTTCTTC.

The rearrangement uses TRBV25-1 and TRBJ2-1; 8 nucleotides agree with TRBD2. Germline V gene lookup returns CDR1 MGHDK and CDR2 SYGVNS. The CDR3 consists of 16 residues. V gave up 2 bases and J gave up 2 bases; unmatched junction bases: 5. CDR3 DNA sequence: TGTGCCAGCAGTGAAACGGCGGGAGGCCCCTACAATGAGCAGTTCTTC. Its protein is CASSETAGGPYNEQFF. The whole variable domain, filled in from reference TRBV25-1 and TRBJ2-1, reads EADIYQTPRYLVIGTGKKITLECSQTMGHDKMYWYQQDPGMELHLIHYSYGVNSTEKGDLSSESTVSRIRTEHFPLTLESARPSHTSQYLCASSETAGGPYNEQFFGPGTRLTVL.

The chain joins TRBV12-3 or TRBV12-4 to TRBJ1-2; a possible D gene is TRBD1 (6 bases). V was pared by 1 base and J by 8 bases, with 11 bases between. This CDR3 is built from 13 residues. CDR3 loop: CASSLGRGGGYTF. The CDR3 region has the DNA TGTGCCAGCAGTTTAGGCAGGGGAGGAGGCTACACCTTC.

The CDR3 is CASSLVADFAGELFF. CDR3 nucleotide sequence: TGTGCCAGCAGCTTGGTGGCAGACTTCGCCGGGGAGCTGTTTTTT. This chain links TRBV5-5 with TRBJ2-2; D not resolved. Looked up from germline, CDR1 is SGHKS and CDR2 is YYEKEE (reference sequence). This CDR3 has 15 residues. The V gene lost 0 bases and the J gene lost 6 bases, with 12 bases spanning the gap.

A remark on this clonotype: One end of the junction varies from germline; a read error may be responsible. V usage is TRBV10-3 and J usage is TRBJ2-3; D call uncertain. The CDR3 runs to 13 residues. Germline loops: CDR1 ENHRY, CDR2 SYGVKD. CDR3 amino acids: CALSGPLTDTQYF. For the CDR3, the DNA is TGTGCCCTCAGTGGGCCACTGACAGATACGCAGTATTTT.

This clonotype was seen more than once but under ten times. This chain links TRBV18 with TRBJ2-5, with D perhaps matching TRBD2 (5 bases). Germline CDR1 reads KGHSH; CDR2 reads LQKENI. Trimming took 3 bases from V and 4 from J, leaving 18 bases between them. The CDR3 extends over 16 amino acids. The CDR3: CASSPDGVPGRETQYF. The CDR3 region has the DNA TGTGCCAGCTCACCCGACGGGGTCCCTGGGCGAGAGACCCAGTACTTC.

CDR3 in DNA: TGTGCCAGTAGTATAGATCGGGCCAGGGGATCCTACGAGCAGTACTTC. Its protein product is CASSIDRARGSYEQYF. This sequence joins TRBV19 and TRBJ2-7; TRBD1 might be the D (6 bases). Trimming stripped 0 bases from V and 1 base from J, with 13 bases between. In germline, CDR1 is LNHDA, CDR2 SQIVND (reference sequence). The CDR3 totals 16 residues. The variable domain in full, with the rest retrieved from reference TRBV19 and TRBJ2-7, is DGGITQSPKYLFRKEGQNVTLSCEQNLNHDAMYWYRQDPGQGLRLIYYSQIVNDFQKGDIAEGYSVSREKKESFPLTVTSAQKNPTAFYLCASSIDRARGSYEQYFGPGTRLTVT.

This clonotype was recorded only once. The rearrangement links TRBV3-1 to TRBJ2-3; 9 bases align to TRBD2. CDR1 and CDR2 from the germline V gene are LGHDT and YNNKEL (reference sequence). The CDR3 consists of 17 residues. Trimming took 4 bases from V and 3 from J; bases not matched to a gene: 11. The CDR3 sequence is CASSPPPRLAATDTQYF. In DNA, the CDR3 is TGTGCCAGCAGCCCTCCCCCGCGACTAGCGGCAACAGATACGCAGTATTTT.

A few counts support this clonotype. The CDR3 DNA sequence: TGTGCCAGCTCACCAAATCGGGACAGGGGAAGCTTCTATGGCTACACCTTC. It is translated as CASSPNRDRGSFYGYTF. V usage is TRBV18 and J usage is TRBJ1-2, with 10 bases fitting TRBD1. The germline CDR1 and CDR2 sequences are KGHSH and LQKENI. V lost 2 bases to trimming and J lost 4 bases; unmatched junction nucleotides: 10. This CDR3 has 17 amino acids.

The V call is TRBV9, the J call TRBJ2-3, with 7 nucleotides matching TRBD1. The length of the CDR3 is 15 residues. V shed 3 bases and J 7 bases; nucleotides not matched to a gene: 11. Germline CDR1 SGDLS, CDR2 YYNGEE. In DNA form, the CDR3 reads TGTGCCAGCAGCGAGAGAACAGGGGCGTGGAATACGCAGTATTTT. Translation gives CASSERTGAWNTQYF.

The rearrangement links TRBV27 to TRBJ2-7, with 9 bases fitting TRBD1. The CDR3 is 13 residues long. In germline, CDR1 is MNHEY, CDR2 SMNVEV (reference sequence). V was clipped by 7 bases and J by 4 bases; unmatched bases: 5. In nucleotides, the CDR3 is TGTGCCAGCACCGTGACAGGGGGTTACGAGCAGTACTTC. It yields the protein CASTVTGGYEQYF.

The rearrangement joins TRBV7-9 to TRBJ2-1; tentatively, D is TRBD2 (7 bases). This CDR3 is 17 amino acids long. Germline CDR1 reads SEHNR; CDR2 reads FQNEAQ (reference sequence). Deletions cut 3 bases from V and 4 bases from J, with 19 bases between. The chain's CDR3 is CASSFGGANTLYNEQFF. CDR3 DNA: TGTGCCAGCAGCTTTGGGGGGGCGAATACCCTATACAATGAGCAGTTCTTC.

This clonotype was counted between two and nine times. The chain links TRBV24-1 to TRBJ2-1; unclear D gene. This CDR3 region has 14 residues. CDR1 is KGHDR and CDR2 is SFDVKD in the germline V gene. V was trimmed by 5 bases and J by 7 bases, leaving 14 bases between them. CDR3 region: CATSAPSRGNEQFF. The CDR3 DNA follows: TGTGCCACCAGTGCCCCCTCGCGAGGTAATGAGCAGTTCTTC.

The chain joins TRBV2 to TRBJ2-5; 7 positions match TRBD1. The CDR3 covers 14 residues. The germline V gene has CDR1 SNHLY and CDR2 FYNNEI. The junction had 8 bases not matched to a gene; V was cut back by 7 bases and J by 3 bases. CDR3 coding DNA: TGTGCCAGCACCCCGAGGACAGGAAAAGAGACCCAGTACTTC. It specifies CASTPRTGKETQYF.

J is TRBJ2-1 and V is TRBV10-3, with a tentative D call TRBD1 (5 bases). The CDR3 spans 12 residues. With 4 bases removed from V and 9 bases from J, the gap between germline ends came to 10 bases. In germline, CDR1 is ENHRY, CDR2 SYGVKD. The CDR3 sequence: CAISASQGEQFF. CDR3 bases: TGTGCCATCAGTGCTAGTCAGGGTGAGCAGTTCTTC.

CDR3 sequence: CSKRTSGRLNEQFF. The CDR3 DNA is TGCAGTAAAAGAACTAGCGGGAGGCTCAATGAGCAGTTCTTC. The genes are TRBV20-1 and TRBJ2-1; 12 nucleotides line up with TRBD2. Germline trimming cut 8 bases from V and 6 bases from J; bases unmatched to any gene: 8. This CDR3 contains 14 residues. The germline CDR1 and CDR2 sequences are DFQATT and SNEGSKA (reference sequence).

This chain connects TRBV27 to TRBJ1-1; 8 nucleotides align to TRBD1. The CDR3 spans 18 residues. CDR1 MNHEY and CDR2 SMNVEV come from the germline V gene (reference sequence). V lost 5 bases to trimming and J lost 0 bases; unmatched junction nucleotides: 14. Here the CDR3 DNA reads TGTGCCAGCAGTGCCACAGGGGGTAGTCTAATCATGAACACTGAAGCTTTCTTT. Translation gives CASSATGGSLIMNTEAFF.

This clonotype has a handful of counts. The CDR3 bases are TGTGCCAGCAGTTACCAGACTAGCGGGCCCAGAAACACAGATACGCAGTATTTT. Translation gives CASSYQTSGPRNTDTQYF. The chain combines TRBV6-2 or TRBV6-3 with TRBJ2-3, with 10 bases aligning to TRBD2. Per germline, CDR1 MNHEY and CDR2 SVGEGT. This CDR3 region has 18 residues. Trimming at V came to 2 bases and at J to 2 bases, leaving 10 bases not matched to a gene.